This T cell receptor beta chain derives from a study of T cell responses to AZD1222 COVID-19 vaccine. General study points: There were mostly white British donors and more females than males, and clonal diversity was possibly underestimated. Along spike, vaccine-associated CD4 TCRs were found throughout, with dominance at 160-218 and 743-854. All repertoire sampling was performed exclusively after the peak T cell response.

Sequencing was performed with immunoSEQ multiplex PCR; in TCRdb, only in-frame clones are kept and a portion is missing. Of 120,000 to 150,000 clones in the sample, roughly 92% were seen once. Germline V gene sequence: CDR1 SGHAT, CDR2 FQNNGV. Trimming took 0 bases from V and 3 from J, leaving 12 bases between them. The CDR3 loop spans 15 amino acids. Note on this clone: The antigen is unknown.

Pooled in the analysis were second doses at about 4 or about 12 weeks. This sample comprised peripheral blood, obtained 28 days after the second AZD1222 dose. The chain combines TRBV11-2 with TRBJ2-7; the D gene is possibly TRBD2 (6 bases). The TCR comes from an adult who received the AZD1222 COVID-19 vaccine. The CDR3 here is CASSLELGGSYEQYF. In DNA form, the CDR3 reads TGTGCCAGCAGCTTAGAGTTGGGAGGAAGCTACGAGCAGTACTTC.